A single sample gave rise to the 13 T cell receptor beta chains below, sequenced in a study of shared clonotypes between healthy human individuals. Clones were sequenced by immunoSEQ multiplex PCR, and TCRdb holds only the in-frame ones, with some missing. The profile shows around 2.1 million clones, under 95% of them singletons. Cells designated naive CD8 were CD45RO-negative and were positively selected for CCR7, with terminally differentiated effector memory CD45RA+ cells excluded. Sequences were obtained from naive CD8+ T cells from PBMCs. The receptor set was obtained from a man younger than 35 in good health. Some clones in this sample may be carry-over from other donors' samples.

This chain links TRBV27 with TRBJ2-5, with TRBD2 matching 9 bases. The CDR3 has 16 amino acids. Germline V gene data show CDR1 as MNHEY and CDR2 as SMNVEV (reference sequence). V was pared by 5 bases and J by 4 bases, with 11 bases of the junction left unmatched. For the CDR3, the DNA is TGTGCCAGCAGTAAACCTAGCGGGACGGGAGCAGAGACCCAGTACTTC. Translation: CASSKPSGTGAETQYF.

The V call is TRBV13, the J call TRBJ2-7, with D unclear. This CDR3 region has 14 residues. The germline V and J ends were trimmed by 5 bases and 0 bases, with 11 bases remaining between them. Germline V lookup: CDR1 PRHDT, CDR2 FYEKMQ (reference sequence). Here the CDR3 reads CASSPVGFSYEQYF. CDR3 sequence (DNA): TGTGCCAGCAGCCCCGTGGGGTTCTCCTACGAGCAGTACTTC.

The rearrangement joins TRBV7-9 to TRBJ2-2, with TRBD2 as a possible D gene (5 bases). The CDR3 loop spans 16 amino acids. Deletions cut 2 bases from V and 1 base from J, with 11 bases between. Germline lookup yields CDR1 SEHNR and CDR2 FQNEAQ (reference sequence). CDR3 in amino acids: CASSLRLAENTGELFF. The DNA of the CDR3 is TGTGCCAGCAGCTTACGCCTAGCAGAGAACACCGGGGAGCTGTTTTTT.

The V and J genes are TRBV28 and TRBJ2-7; D perhaps matches TRBD2 (6 bases). V dropped 4 bases and J dropped 7 bases, with 20 bases sitting between them. CDR1 is MDHEN, CDR2 SYDVKM, per germline. This CDR3 has 15 residues. The CDR3 loop is CASSSIQAGAGEQYF. The CDR3 region has the DNA TGTGCCAGCAGTTCAATTCAGGCAGGCGCGGGGGAGCAGTACTTC. Drawing the rest from reference TRBV28 and TRBJ2-7, the complete variable domain is DVKVTQSSRYLVKRTGEKVFLECVQDMDHENMFWYRQDPGLGLRLIYFSYDVKMKEKGDIPEGYSVSREKKERFSLILESASTNQTSMYLCASSSIQAGAGEQYFGPGTRLTVT.

The chain couples TRBV14 to TRBJ2-6; D not resolved. The CDR3 is made up of 15 amino acids. CDR1 and CDR2 (germline): SGHDN, FVKESK. V lost 5 bases and J lost 0, with 8 bases in between. CDR3 sequence: CASSFQDSGANVLTF. CDR3 in DNA: TGTGCCAGCAGCTTCCAAGACTCTGGGGCCAACGTCCTGACTTTC.

The chain recombines TRBV27 with TRBJ2-3; 7 bases are shared with TRBD2. Germline trimming cut 6 bases from V and 6 bases from J; bases unmatched to any gene: 9. CDR1 is MNHEY, CDR2 SMNVEV, per germline (reference sequence). CDR3 size: 14 residues. The CDR3 bases are TGTGCCAGCAGGCCGGGACTAAAGGTGGATACGCAGTATTTT. The encoded protein is CASRPGLKVDTQYF.

Only a few counts were recorded for this clone. Other DNA sequences in the same sample also yield this CDR3. The chain has TRBV5-1 and TRBJ2-7; 7 bases line up with TRBD1. CDR3 length: 14 amino acids. The ends lost 0 bases at V and 1 base at J; junction bases unmatched: 1. From germline, CDR1 is SGHRS and CDR2 YFSETQ. The CDR3 sequence is CASSLDRGSYEQYF. CDR3 bases: TGCGCCAGCAGCTTGGACAGGGGTTCCTACGAGCAGTACTTC. The variable domain in full, completed from reference TRBV5-1 and TRBJ2-7, reads KAGVTQTPRYLIKTRGQQVTLSCSPISGHRSVSWYQQTPGQGLQFLFEYFSETQRNKGNFPGRFSGRQFSNSRSEMNVSTLELGDSALYLCASSLDRGSYEQYFGPGTRLTVT.

V gene TRBV11-3 combines with J gene TRBJ2-5; 7 nucleotides align to TRBD1. The V segment lost 4 bases and the J segment 1 base; nucleotides outside the gene matches: 6. Germline values: CDR1 SGHNT, CDR2 YENEEA. CDR3 size: 15 residues. The CDR3 loop is CASSSGTEPQETQYF. DNA for the CDR3: TGTGCCAGCAGCTCAGGGACAGAACCCCAAGAGACCCAGTACTTC. Drawing the rest from reference TRBV11-3 and TRBJ2-5, the complete variable domain is EAGVVQSPRYKIIEKKQPVAFWCNPISGHNTLYWYLQNLGQGPELLIRYENEEAVDDSQLPKDRFSAERLKGVDSTLKIQPAELGDSAVYLCASSSGTEPQETQYFGPGTRLLVL.

The chain joins TRBV29-1 to TRBJ1-1; no clear D. The CDR3 is 13 residues long. V was pared by 7 bases and J by 1 base, with 13 bases between. CDR1 is SQVTM and CDR2 is ANQGSEA in the germline V gene. The CDR3 loop reads CSGGRAWNTEAFF. The CDR3 region has the DNA TGCAGCGGAGGGAGGGCGTGGAACACTGAAGCTTTCTTT.

Turning to this clone: Different DNA sequences within this sample yield the same CDR3. V usage is TRBV14 and J usage is TRBJ2-7; D remains unclear. Germline assignment: CDR1 SGHDN and CDR2 FVKESK. The CDR3 runs 12 residues. Trimming pared 0 bases from V and 4 bases from J, leaving 4 bases between. CDR3 region: CASSQDRYEQYF. Written as DNA, the CDR3 is TGTGCCAGCAGCCAAGATCGGTACGAGCAGTACTTC.

The genes are TRBV7-9 and TRBJ2-7; 15 bases match TRBD2. The CDR3 runs to 16 residues. Per germline, CDR1 SEHNR and CDR2 FQNEAQ (reference sequence). Trimming at V came to 5 bases and at J to 3 bases, leaving 5 bases not matched to a gene. CDR3 sequence: CASSPPGLAGGYEQYF. CDR3 nucleotide sequence: TGTGCCAGCAGCCCCCCGGGACTAGCGGGGGGCTACGAGCAGTACTTC.

This clone was seen once. The gene calls are TRBV27 and TRBJ1-5; D gene unclear. Between the trimmed V and J ends, which lost 7 bases and 0 bases, there was a span of 13 bases. The CDR3 covers 15 residues. Germline lookup yields CDR1 MNHEY and CDR2 SMNVEV (reference sequence). The DNA of the CDR3 is TGTGCCAGCAACCTGGACCAACATAGCAATCAGCCCCAGCATTTT. Translated, it gives CASNLDQHSNQPQHF.

This chain joins TRBV7-9 and TRBJ2-7; 8 bases fit TRBD2. Losses at the gene ends were 7 bases for V and 2 bases for J; bases not matched to a gene: 10. The CDR3 consists of 15 residues. Germline CDR1 and CDR2: SEHNR and FQNEAQ (reference sequence). For the CDR3, the DNA is TGTGCCAGCACCACAAGAACTAGCGGCGCCTACGAGCAGTACTTC. Protein product: CASTTRTSGAYEQYF.